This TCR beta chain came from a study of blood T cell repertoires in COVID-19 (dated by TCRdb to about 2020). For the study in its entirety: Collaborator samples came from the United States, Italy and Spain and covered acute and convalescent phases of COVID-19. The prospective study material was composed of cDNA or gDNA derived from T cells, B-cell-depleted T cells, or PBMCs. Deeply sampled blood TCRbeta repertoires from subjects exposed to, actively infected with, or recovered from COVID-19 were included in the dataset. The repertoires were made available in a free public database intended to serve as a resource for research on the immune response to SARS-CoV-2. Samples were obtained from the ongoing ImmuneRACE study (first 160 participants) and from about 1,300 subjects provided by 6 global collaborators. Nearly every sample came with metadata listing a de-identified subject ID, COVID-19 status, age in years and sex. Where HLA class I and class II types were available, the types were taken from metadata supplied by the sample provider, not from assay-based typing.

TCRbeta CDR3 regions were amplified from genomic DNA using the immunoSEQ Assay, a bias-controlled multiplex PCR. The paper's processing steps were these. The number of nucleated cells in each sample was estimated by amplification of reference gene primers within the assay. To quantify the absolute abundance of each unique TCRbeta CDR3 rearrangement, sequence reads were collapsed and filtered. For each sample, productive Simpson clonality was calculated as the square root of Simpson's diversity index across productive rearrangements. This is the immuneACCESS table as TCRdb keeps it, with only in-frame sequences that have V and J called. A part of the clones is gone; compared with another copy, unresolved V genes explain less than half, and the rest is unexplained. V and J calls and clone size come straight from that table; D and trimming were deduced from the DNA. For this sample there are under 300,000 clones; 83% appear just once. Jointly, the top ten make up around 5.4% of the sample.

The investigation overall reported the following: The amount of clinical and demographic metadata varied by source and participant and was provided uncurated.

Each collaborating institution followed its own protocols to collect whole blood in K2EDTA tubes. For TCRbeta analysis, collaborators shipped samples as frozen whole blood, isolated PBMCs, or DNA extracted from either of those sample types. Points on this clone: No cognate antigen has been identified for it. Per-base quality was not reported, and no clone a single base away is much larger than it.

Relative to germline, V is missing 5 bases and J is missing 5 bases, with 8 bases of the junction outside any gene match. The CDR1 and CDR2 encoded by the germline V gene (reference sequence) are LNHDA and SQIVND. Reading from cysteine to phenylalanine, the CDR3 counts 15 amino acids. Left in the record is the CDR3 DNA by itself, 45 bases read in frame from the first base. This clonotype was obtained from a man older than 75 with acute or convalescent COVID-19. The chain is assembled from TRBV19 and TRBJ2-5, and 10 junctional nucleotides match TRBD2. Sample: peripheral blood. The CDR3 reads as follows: CASSAAIAGGETQYF. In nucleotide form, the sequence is TGTGCCAGTAGTGCTGCGATAGCGGGAGGTGAGACCCAGTACTTC.